These T cell receptor beta chains were read from a single sample in a study of CD8+CD57+ T cells in acquired aplastic anemia. From the reads, TCRdb called clonotypes with MiXCR, one entry per CDR3 protein. This table has about 190,000 distinct CDR3 sequences, about 64% appearing once. The sequencing input was sorted CD4+, CD8+, or CD8+CD57+ T cells (not recorded which) from PBMCs. These receptors were obtained from a human donor with severe aplastic anemia or a healthy control (not recorded which). The CDR3 runs from the conserved cysteine through the conserved F or W. The D gene is left open where the match is weak. Clone size is not always given. Where it is, it says once, few, many or a class for expanded clones.

V gene: TRBV9
clone size: .
J gene: TRBJ2-7
D gene: .
CDR3 protein: CASSLRGPYEQYF
CDR3 DNA: TGTGCCAGCAGTTTAAGAGGCCCCTACGAGCAGTACTTC

V gene: TRBV7-6
clone size: few
J gene: TRBJ1-5
D gene: .
CDR3 protein: CASSLGGFGNQPQHF
CDR3 DNA: TGTGCCAGCAGCTTAGGGGGATTCGGCAATCAGCCCCAGCATTTT

V gene: TRBV7-2
clone size: .
J gene: TRBJ1-6
D gene: .
CDR3 protein: CASSSRPLGGGNSPLHF
CDR3 DNA: TGTGCCAGCAGCTCACGTCCCTTGGGGGGGGGGAATTCACCCCTCCACTTT

V gene: TRBV2
clone size: .
J gene: TRBJ2-1
D gene: .
CDR3 protein: CASSEFGVLYNEQFF
CDR3 DNA: TGTGCCAGCAGTGAATTCGGGGTATTGTACAATGAGCAGTTCTTC

V gene: TRBV20-1
clone size: .
J gene: TRBJ1-2
D gene: .
CDR3 protein: CSALSLMEPYGYTF
CDR3 DNA: TGCAGTGCCCTTTCCCTTATGGAACCCTATGGCTACACCTTC

V gene: TRBV20-1
clone size: few
J gene: TRBJ1-3
D gene: TRBD1
CDR3 protein: CSAKPMTGGYGYTIYF
CDR3 DNA: TGCAGTGCTAAACCGATGACAGGGGGCTATGGCTACACCATATATTTT

V gene: TRBV27
clone size: many
J gene: TRBJ1-5
D gene: .
CDR3 protein: CATGEGNQPQHF
CDR3 DNA: TGTGCCACTGGTGAGGGCAATCAGCCCCAGCATTTT

V gene: TRBV4-1
clone size: many
J gene: TRBJ1-2
D gene: .
CDR3 protein: CASSQDWARDTHGYTF
CDR3 DNA: TGCGCCAGCAGCCAAGATTGGGCCAGGGACACCCATGGCTACACCTTC

V gene: TRBV9
clone size: .
J gene: TRBJ1-1
D gene: .
CDR3 protein: CASSVEQTNTEAFF
CDR3 DNA: TGTGCCAGCAGCGTAGAACAGACGAACACTGAAGCTTTCTTT

V gene: TRBV5-1
clone size: few
J gene: TRBJ1-4
D gene: TRBD1
CDR3 protein: CASSTRTGGGEKLFF
CDR3 DNA: TGCGCCAGCAGCACCCGGACAGGGGGCGGTGAAAAACTGTTTTTT

V gene: TRBV29-1
clone size: many
J gene: TRBJ2-1
D gene: .
CDR3 protein: CSVTPFNNEQFF
CDR3 DNA: TGCAGCGTGACCCCTTTTAACAATGAGCAGTTCTTC

V gene: TRBV5-8
clone size: .
J gene: TRBJ2-3
D gene: .
CDR3 protein: CASSSALWAGGGHTDTQYF
CDR3 DNA: TGCGCCAGCAGCTCGGCCCTATGGGCAGGAGGGGGGCACACAGATACGCAGTATTTT

V gene: TRBV2
clone size: once
J gene: TRBJ2-3
D gene: .
CDR3 protein: CASSEESGIRTDTQYF
CDR3 DNA: TGTGCCAGCAGTGAAGAGTCAGGAATCCGCACAGATACGCAGTATTTT

V gene: TRBV29-1
clone size: .
J gene: TRBJ2-1
D gene: .
CDR3 protein: CSVESPEANNNEQFF
CDR3 DNA: TGCAGCGTTGAATCTCCCGAGGCGAACAACAATGAGCAGTTCTTC

V gene: TRBV19
clone size: .
J gene: TRBJ2-2
D gene: TRBD1
CDR3 protein: CASSIPTGFIGELFF
CDR3 DNA: TGTGCCAGTAGTATTCCGACAGGGTTCATCGGGGAGCTGTTTTTT

V gene: TRBV2
clone size: .
J gene: TRBJ1-5
D gene: .
CDR3 protein: CASSGDRAQGNQPQHF
CDR3 DNA: TGTGCCAGCAGTGGAGACCGAGCTCAGGGCAATCAGCCCCAGCATTTT

V gene: TRBV24-1
clone size: many
J gene: TRBJ2-7
D gene: .
CDR3 protein: CATSDLNSPYEQYF
CDR3 DNA: TGTGCCACCAGTGATTTGAACAGTCCCTACGAGCAGTACTTC

V gene: TRBV2
clone size: .
J gene: TRBJ2-5
D gene: .
CDR3 protein: CASTRHGQETQYF
CDR3 DNA: TGTGCCAGCACTCGACACGGCCAAGAGACCCAGTACTTC

V gene: TRBV5-1
clone size: once
J gene: TRBJ2-1
D gene: .
CDR3 protein: CASSSRGINEQFF
CDR3 DNA: TGTGCCAGCAGCTCCCGGGGAATCAATGAGCAGTTCTTC

V gene: TRBV9
clone size: .
J gene: TRBJ2-5
D gene: .
CDR3 protein: CASSVGGTSETQYF
CDR3 DNA: TGTGCCAGCAGCGTCGGGGGTACGTCGGAGACCCAGTACTTC